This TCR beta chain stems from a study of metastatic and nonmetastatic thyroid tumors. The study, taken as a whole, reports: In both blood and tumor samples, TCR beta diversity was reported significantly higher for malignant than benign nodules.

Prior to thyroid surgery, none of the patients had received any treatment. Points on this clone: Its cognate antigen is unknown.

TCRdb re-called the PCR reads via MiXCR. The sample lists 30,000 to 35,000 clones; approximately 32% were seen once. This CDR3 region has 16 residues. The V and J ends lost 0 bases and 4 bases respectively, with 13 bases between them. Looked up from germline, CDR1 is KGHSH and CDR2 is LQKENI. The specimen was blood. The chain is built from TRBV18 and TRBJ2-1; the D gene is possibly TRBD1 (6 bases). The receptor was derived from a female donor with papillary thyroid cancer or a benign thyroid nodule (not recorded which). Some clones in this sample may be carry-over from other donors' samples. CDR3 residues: CASSPPAGGGYNEQFF. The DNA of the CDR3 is TGTGCCAGCTCACCACCGGCTGGGGGCGGGTACAATGAGCAGTTCTTC.